These 28 T cell receptor beta chains share one sample of origin, sequenced in a study of blood T cell repertoires in COVID-19. Sequenced by immunoSEQ multiplex PCR; TCRdb stores in-frame clones only, minus some. This sample has about 200,000 clones, with about 83% found just once. Sequenced: peripheral blood. The source is a woman in her 50s with acute or convalescent COVID-19.

This chain connects TRBV28 to TRBJ1-1, with D maybe TRBD1 (6 bases). The V gene's germline CDR1 is MDHEN and CDR2 SYDVKM. The CDR3 has 15 residues. Trimming took off 0 bases at V and 6 bases at J, with 14 bases between the two ends. CDR3 nucleotide sequence: TGTGCCAGCAGTTTATGGGGGGGGCGGCGGGCTGAAGCTTTCTTT. Protein sequence: CASSLWGGRRAEAFF.

This clone was found a few times. The chain couples TRBV29-1 to TRBJ1-2, with 8 bases identical to TRBD1. With V trimmed by 3 bases and J by 6 bases, 12 bases remained unmatched. This CDR3 has 15 residues. The V gene's germline CDR1 is SQVTM and CDR2 ANQGSEA. CDR3 sequence: CSVDLSGGDDDGYTF. The CDR3 coding sequence is TGCAGCGTTGACCTGTCAGGGGGCGATGATGATGGCTACACCTTC. The full variable domain, rest sourced from reference TRBV29-1 and TRBJ1-2, is SAVISQKPSRDICQRGTSLTIQCQVDSQVTMMFWYRQQPGQSLTLIATANQGSEATYESGFVIDKFPISRPNLTFSTLTVSNMSPEDSSIYLCSVDLSGGDDDGYTFGSGTRLTVV.

The chain recombines TRBV7-9 with TRBJ1-6; D is unclear. Germline V lookup: CDR1 SEHNR, CDR2 FQNEAQ (reference sequence). V was clipped by 5 bases and J by 7 bases, with 15 bases between them. This CDR3 has 15 amino acids. CDR3 protein: CASSPPGNPNSPLHF. The CDR3 DNA follows: TGTGCCAGCAGCCCCCCGGGGAACCCGAATTCACCCCTCCACTTT.

J is TRBJ2-3 and V is TRBV7-3; 7 bases agree with TRBD2. The CDR3 contains 15 residues. Losses at the gene ends were 3 bases for V and 2 bases for J; bases not matched to a gene: 5. CDR1 and CDR2 (germline): SGHTA, FQGTGA. DNA for the CDR3: TGTGCCAGCAGCTTTCTAGCGGTCCTCACAGATACGCAGTATTTT. This translates into CASSFLAVLTDTQYF.

This chain links TRBV6-5 with TRBJ2-5, with a weak D call TRBD2 (7 bases). V lost 2 bases and J 5 bases, leaving 15 bases between the germline ends. Germline V gene data show CDR1 as MNHEY and CDR2 as SVGAGI. The CDR3 spans 15 residues. The CDR3 region has the DNA TGTGCCAGCAGTTACGCCGGGGGGCCGGGGGAGACCCAGTACTTC. Translating gives CASSYAGGPGETQYF.

The rearrangement joins TRBV30 to TRBJ2-7; no reliable D call. Germline V CDR1 and CDR2: GTSNPN, SVGIG (reference sequence). This CDR3 has 13 residues. Trimming shortened V by 5 bases and J by 2 bases, and 13 bases separated the two germline ends. This CDR3 reads CAWSHRTPYEQYF. CDR3 bases: TGTGCCTGGTCGCATCGAACTCCCTACGAGCAGTACTTC.

Worth noting for this clone: This CDR3 is also generated by other DNA sequences in the sample. V is TRBV11-2 and J is TRBJ2-7, with 7 positions matching TRBD2. The CDR3 is made up of 14 amino acids. The junction had 1 base not matched to a gene; V was cut back by 1 base and J by 1 base. From germline, CDR1 is SGHAT and CDR2 FQNNGV. Here the CDR3 DNA reads TGTGCCAGCAGCTTAGCGGGAGGTTCCTACGAGCAGTACTTC. It translates to CASSLAGGSYEQYF.

This clone was seen a single time. V usage is TRBV2 and J usage is TRBJ2-1, with a possible D match to TRBD2 (5 bases). Germline-derived CDR1 and CDR2 are SNHLY and FYNNEI. V was trimmed by 8 bases and J by 6 bases, leaving 17 bases between them. This CDR3 spans 14 amino acids. The CDR3 protein is CASSVGDLGNEQFF. The DNA for the CDR3 is TGTGCCAGCTCTGTGGGAGATCTCGGCAATGAGCAGTTCTTC.

This clone was seen just once. The V and J genes are TRBV27 and TRBJ2-1, with 13 bases fitting TRBD2. This CDR3 has 18 residues. Germline V CDR1 and CDR2: MNHEY, SMNVEV (reference sequence). V trimming: 3 bases; J trimming: 0 bases; junction bases outside the gene matches: 5. CDR3 amino acids: CASSFPRTSGSSYNEQFF. Written as DNA, the CDR3 is TGTGCCAGCAGTTTCCCCCGGACTAGCGGGAGCTCCTACAATGAGCAGTTCTTC.

The chain uses TRBV29-1 and TRBJ1-3, with D unresolved. V was clipped by 2 bases and J by 5 bases, with 13 bases between them. The CDR3 runs 14 residues. Germline-derived CDR1 and CDR2 are SQVTM and ANQGSEA. CDR3 sequence: CSVEFSKERNTIYF. The DNA of the CDR3 is TGCAGCGTTGAATTTTCAAAAGAGAGAAACACCATATATTTT.

The chain employs TRBV9 and TRBJ2-7, with D uncertain. Germline CDR1 SGDLS, CDR2 YYNGEE. The CDR3 is 15 residues long. V dropped 0 bases and J dropped 1 base, with 11 bases sitting between them. CDR3 sequence: CASSVGSGGSYEQYF. Here the CDR3 DNA reads TGTGCCAGCAGCGTAGGAAGTGGCGGATCCTACGAGCAGTACTTC.

V and J are TRBV19 and TRBJ1-5; TRBD1 is a possible D gene (5 bases). The CDR3 covers 15 residues. Deletions cut 3 bases from V and 1 base from J, with 10 bases between. CDR1 LNHDA and CDR2 SQIVND come from the germline V gene (reference sequence). The DNA of the CDR3 is TGTGCCAGTAGTATTTTCAGGGCGAGCAATCAGCCCCAGCATTTT. Protein: CASSIFRASNQPQHF.

This chain connects TRBV28 to TRBJ2-7; the match to TRBD1 covers 9 bases. The V gene end was trimmed by 6 bases and the J gene end by 3 bases; junction bases not matched to a gene: 6. Per the germline V gene, CDR1 is MDHEN and CDR2 is SYDVKM. CDR3 length equals 14 residues. The CDR3 loop is CASRGGDRVYEQYF. As DNA, the CDR3 is TGTGCCAGCAGGGGGGGGGACAGGGTCTACGAGCAGTACTTC.

This clone turned up a few times. The V and J genes are TRBV28 and TRBJ2-3; 9 bases are a match to TRBD2. Trimming at V came to 3 bases and at J to 3 bases, leaving 7 bases not matched to a gene. This CDR3 spans 16 amino acids. CDR1 is MDHEN, CDR2 SYDVKM, per germline. CDR3 nucleotide sequence: TGTGCCAGCAGTTTTGCGGGAGGGCCGGGAACAGATACGCAGTATTTT. The encoded protein is CASSFAGGPGTDTQYF.

The chain recombines TRBV18 with TRBJ2-1; 8 bases line up with TRBD2. The CDR3 has 17 amino acids. CDR1 is KGHSH and CDR2 is LQKENI in the germline V gene. The ends lost 2 bases at V and 3 bases at J; junction bases unmatched: 9. CDR3 DNA sequence: TGTGCCAGCTCACCAGTGGGTGGTACTAGCGGCTACAATGAGCAGTTCTTC. This codes for CASSPVGGTSGYNEQFF.

The chain is built from TRBV28 and TRBJ1-2, with D perhaps TRBD1 (5 bases). V dropped 6 bases and J dropped 7 bases, with 18 bases sitting between them. This CDR3 region has 14 residues. The V gene's germline CDR1 is MDHEN and CDR2 SYDVKM. The CDR3 protein is CASREGGGALGYTF. The CDR3 bases are TGTGCCAGCAGAGAGGGAGGAGGGGCGCTTGGCTACACCTTC.

The chain is built from TRBV29-1 and TRBJ1-2, with a tentative D call TRBD1 (5 bases). Germline V gives CDR1 SQVTM, CDR2 ANQGSEA. Between the trimmed V and J ends, which lost 5 bases and 7 bases, there was a span of 17 bases. This CDR3 is built from 13 residues. The CDR3: CSVSQNGGPGYTF. CDR3 coding DNA: TGCAGCGTTTCCCAAAACGGGGGACCTGGCTACACCTTC.

The J gene is TRBJ2-7, the V gene TRBV5-1, with D perhaps TRBD2 (5 bases). The length of the CDR3 is 15 residues. Germline lookup yields CDR1 SGHRS and CDR2 YFSETQ. The V end was cut by 6 bases, the J end by 3 bases, with 19 bases between. CDR3 nucleotide sequence: TGCGCCAGCACGGCGGGCGGCCTCCCCTTCTACGAGCAGTACTTC. Protein product: CASTAGGLPFYEQYF. The full variable domain, completed using reference TRBV5-1 and TRBJ2-7, is KAGVTQTPRYLIKTRGQQVTLSCSPISGHRSVSWYQQTPGQGLQFLFEYFSETQRNKGNFPGRFSGRQFSNSRSEMNVSTLELGDSALYLCASTAGGLPFYEQYFGPGTRLTVT.

The chain uses TRBV3-1 (or the pseudogene TRBV3-2) and TRBJ2-1; possible D gene TRBD2, 5 bases. CDR3 length equals 14 residues. Trimming cost V 5 bases and J 8 bases, with 16 bases left between them. The germline V gene encodes CDR1 LGHDT and CDR2 YNNKEL (reference sequence). The CDR3 protein is CASSYPLGSHEQFF. In nucleotides, the CDR3 is TGTGCCAGCAGCTATCCCTTGGGGAGCCATGAGCAGTTCTTC.

This chain joins TRBV5-6 and TRBJ1-5; 7 nucleotides line up with TRBD1. Germline trimming cut 4 bases from V and 5 bases from J; bases unmatched to any gene: 6. The CDR3 runs 14 residues. From germline, CDR1 is SGHDT and CDR2 YYEEEE. The CDR3 nucleotides are TGTGCCAGCAGCAAGACAGGGACCTATCAGCCCCAGCATTTT. Translated, it gives CASSKTGTYQPQHF.

The rearrangement joins TRBV7-3 to TRBJ1-6, with D possibly matching TRBD1 (6 bases). CDR3 length: 14 amino acids. V was pared by 4 bases and J by 7 bases, with 11 bases between. CDR1 SGHTA and CDR2 FQGTGA come from the germline V gene. CDR3 nucleotide sequence: TGTGCCAGCAGCTCCGACAGGAAAAATTCACCCCTCCACTTT. Its protein product is CASSSDRKNSPLHF.

The chain has TRBV6-6 and TRBJ1-1; no clear D. The V gene's germline CDR1 is MNHNY and CDR2 SVGAGI (reference sequence). This CDR3 has 13 amino acids. Trimming shortened V by 2 bases and J by 10 bases, and 14 bases separated the two germline ends. The CDR3 here is CASSYEGRGVAFF. In DNA form, the CDR3 reads TGTGCCAGCAGTTACGAGGGTAGAGGCGTAGCTTTCTTT.

This clone occurred once. The CDR3 is CASSAGLAGSIDTQYF. The CDR3 DNA is TGTGCCAGCAGCGCCGGACTAGCGGGAAGCATTGATACGCAGTATTTT. V and J are TRBV11-2 and TRBJ2-3; 12 bases line up with TRBD2. The V gene end was trimmed by 5 bases and the J gene end by 6 bases; junction bases not matched to a gene: 9. The germline CDR1 and CDR2 sequences are SGHAT and FQNNGV. The CDR3 length is 16 residues.

CDR3 sequence reads: CASSRGGSDEQFF. The CDR3, as DNA: TGTGCCAGCAGCCGCGGGGGGTCGGATGAGCAGTTCTTC. The V gene is TRBV3-1 (or the pseudogene TRBV3-2), the J gene TRBJ2-1; 8 positions agree with TRBD2. Germline-derived CDR1 and CDR2 are LGHDT and YNNKEL (reference sequence). The junction had 4 bases not matched to a gene; V was cut back by 4 bases and J by 8 bases. This CDR3 is 13 amino acids long.

J is TRBJ2-4 and V is TRBV29-1, with D perhaps TRBD1 (6 bases). CDR3 size: 21 residues. The germline V gene has CDR1 SQVTM and CDR2 ANQGSEA. V was cut by 4 bases and J by 1 base, with 32 bases left in between. CDR3 sequence reads: CSVGVLLSGQRVGGAKNIQYF. The CDR3 nucleotides read TGCAGCGTTGGGGTCTTGTTGTCCGGACAGAGGGTGGGTGGGGCCAAAAACATTCAGTACTTC.

CDR3 DNA: TGTGCCAGCAGGCCTGGGACTGCTTCCTACAATGAGCAGTTCTTC. Protein: CASRPGTASYNEQFF. The V gene is TRBV27, the J gene TRBJ2-1; the D gene is possibly TRBD2 (6 bases). The CDR3 loop spans 15 amino acids. Trimming left V 6 bases short and J 1 base short, with 13 bases between. Germline V gene data show CDR1 as MNHEY and CDR2 as SMNVEV (reference sequence).

This clone was counted a single time. The chain joins TRBV7-2 to TRBJ2-1, with TRBD1 as a possible D gene (5 bases). The CDR3 has 16 residues. CDR1 is SGHTA, CDR2 FQGNSA, per germline. Between the trimmed V and J ends, which lost 3 bases and 2 bases, there was a span of 14 bases. In DNA form, the CDR3 reads TGTGCCAGCAGCTTGCTAGGGGTAGCTACCTACAATGAGCAGTTCTTC. This sequence encodes CASSLLGVATYNEQFF.

The V and J genes are TRBV7-4 and TRBJ2-7; 9 nucleotides align to TRBD2. Germline-derived CDR1 and CDR2 are SGHVT and SQSDAQ. J lost 3 bases, V lost 7 bases, and 13 bases had no gene match. The CDR3 contains 16 residues. The CDR3: CASIPMRLAENYEQYF. CDR3 nucleotides: TGTGCCAGCATCCCCATGCGACTAGCGGAAAACTACGAGCAGTACTTC.